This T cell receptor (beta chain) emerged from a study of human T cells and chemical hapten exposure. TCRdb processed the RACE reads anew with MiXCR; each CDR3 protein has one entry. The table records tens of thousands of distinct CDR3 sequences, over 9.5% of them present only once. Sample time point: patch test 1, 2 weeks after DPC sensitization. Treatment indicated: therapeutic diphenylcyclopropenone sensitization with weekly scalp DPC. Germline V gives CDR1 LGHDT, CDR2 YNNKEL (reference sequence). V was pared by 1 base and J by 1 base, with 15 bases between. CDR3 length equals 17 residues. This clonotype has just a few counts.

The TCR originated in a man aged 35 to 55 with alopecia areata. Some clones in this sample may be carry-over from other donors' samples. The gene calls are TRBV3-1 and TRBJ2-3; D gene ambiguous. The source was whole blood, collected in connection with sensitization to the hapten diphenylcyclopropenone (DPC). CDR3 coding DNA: TGTGCCAGCAGCCAAGGTACCCTTGGCGGTGGCACAGATACGCAGTATTTT. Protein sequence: CASSQGTLGGGTDTQYF.